This passage covers 20 T cell receptor beta chains from one sample sequenced in a study of regulatory T cells in long-lasting Graves disease. Noted time point: newly diagnosed GD, antithyroid drugs for less than 3 months. PBMCs were the source of the RNA used for TCR sequencing. Construction of the TCR beta libraries employed iRepertoire HTBI primers in conjunction with Arm-PCR of CDR3 regions. TCRdb itself ran the multiplex PCR reads through MiXCR, one entry per CDR3 protein. Of 300,000 to 400,000 distinct CDR3 sequences detected, 15% to 20% appear once; the ten largest clones hold less than 45%. This material consisted of peripheral blood mononuclear cells (PBMCs), taken at new diagnosis, from a patient treated with antithyroid drugs. These receptors all come from a female donor with Graves disease.

The sample holds many counts of this clonotype. The V call is TRBV7-9, the J call TRBJ2-6; 9 positions match TRBD2. The CDR3 consists of 19 residues. Germline V gene lookup returns CDR1 SEHNR and CDR2 FQNEAQ (reference sequence). V lost 1 base, J lost 4 bases, and 11 bases stayed unmatched. The CDR3 coding sequence is TGTGCCAGCAGCTTAGATAATAGCGGGAGCTCTTCCGGGGCCAACGTCCTGACTTTC. This sequence encodes CASSLDNSGSSSGANVLTF.

This clonotype came up many times. The chain has TRBV2 and TRBJ2-2, with 10 positions matching TRBD1. The CDR3 totals 14 residues. The V gene end was trimmed by 9 bases and the J gene end by 5 bases; junction bases not matched to a gene: 6. Germline V gives CDR1 SNHLY, CDR2 FYNNEI. This CDR3 is CASTDRGITGELFF. The CDR3, as DNA: TGTGCCAGTACGGACAGGGGGATAACCGGGGAGCTGTTTTTT.

The chain uses TRBV3-1 and TRBJ2-3; 12 positions match TRBD2. The length of the CDR3 is 16 residues. Trimming cost V 5 bases and J 7 bases; bases outside gene matches: 10. Germline values: CDR1 LGHDT, CDR2 YNNKEL (reference sequence). CDR3 sequence reads: CASSKTSGRRLNTQYF. The CDR3 DNA follows: TGTGCCAGCAGCAAGACTAGCGGGAGACGTCTAAATACGCAGTATTTT.

The count of this clonotype is one. The V gene is TRBV18, the J gene TRBJ1-5, with 9 bases fitting TRBD1. Trimming at V came to 0 bases and at J to 4 bases, leaving 4 bases not matched to a gene. Germline-derived CDR1 and CDR2 are KGHSH and LQKENI. The CDR3 spans 16 residues. In DNA form, the CDR3 reads TGTGCCAGCTCACCACCGGGACAGGGAGTGAATCAGCCCCAGCATTTT. Encoded protein: CASSPPGQGVNQPQHF.

This clonotype was detected many times. This rearrangement joins TRBV28 to TRBJ2-1; D gene ambiguous. Germline values: CDR1 MDHEN, CDR2 SYDVKM. Trimming pared 9 bases from V and 9 bases from J, leaving 12 bases between. The CDR3 contains 11 residues. The CDR3 DNA reads as TGTGCCAGTGGAAGGCATCCTGAGCAGTTCTTC. Translated: CASGRHPEQFF.

This clonotype occurred a few times. V is TRBV13 and J is TRBJ1-4; TRBD1 matches 9 bases. This CDR3 has 15 amino acids. V shed 4 bases, J shed 7 bases, and the junction held 7 bases outside the gene matches. CDR1 is PRHDT, CDR2 FYEKMQ, per germline (reference sequence). The CDR3 nucleotides are TGTGCCAGCAGCTGGACAGGGGCGCAGGGTGAAAAACTGTTTTTT. Its protein product is CASSWTGAQGEKLFF.

The V gene is TRBV12-3 or TRBV12-4, the J gene TRBJ1-2, with unresolved D. The CDR3 contains 14 residues. V gave up 3 bases and J gave up 4 bases, with 12 bases separating them. The CDR3 DNA sequence: TGTGCCAGCAGTTTCAGCGGAGGGTCCTATGGCTACACCTTC. Translated: CASSFSGGSYGYTF.

Ten or more counts support this clonotype. Here the CDR3 reads CASSSVGGTDTQYF. The CDR3, as DNA: TGTGCCAGCAGCAGTGTCGGTGGCACAGATACGCAGTATTTT. The chain combines TRBV7-3 with TRBJ2-3; D uncertain. Germline V CDR1 and CDR2: SGHTA, FQGTGA. The V and J ends lost 5 bases and 1 base respectively, with 10 bases between them. The CDR3 is 14 residues long.

There are many counts of this clonotype. The chain employs TRBV7-2 and TRBJ2-2; 11 bases agree with TRBD2. The CDR3 sequence is 16 residues long. CDR1 is SGHTA, CDR2 FQGNSA, per germline. J gave up 3 bases and V 5 bases, and 5 bases lay outside the gene matches. CDR3: CASSLGLADYTGELFF. The DNA of the CDR3 is TGTGCCAGCAGCCTGGGACTAGCGGACTACACCGGGGAGCTGTTTTTT.

There are many counts of this clonotype. The chain has TRBV28 and TRBJ2-2; the D gene is possibly TRBD1 (6 bases). V shed 0 bases and J shed 1 base, with 6 bases lying between them. Germline CDR1 is MDHEN and CDR2 is SYDVKM. The CDR3 consists of 15 residues. The DNA for the CDR3 is TGTGCCAGCAGTTTATGGACAGGGAACACCGGGGAGCTGTTTTTT. Encoded protein: CASSLWTGNTGELFF. Full variable domain (rest looked up from reference TRBV28 and TRBJ2-2): DVKVTQSSRYLVKRTGEKVFLECVQDMDHENMFWYRQDPGLGLRLIYFSYDVKMKEKGDIPEGYSVSREKKERFSLILESASTNQTSMYLCASSLWTGNTGELFFGEGSRLTVL.

The CDR3 nucleotides are TGTGCCAGCAGCCTCCCCCCGGGACTAGCGGGAGGAACAGAGACCCAGTACTTC. Protein sequence: CASSLPPGLAGGTETQYF. The chain uses TRBV2 and TRBJ2-5, with 15 bases matching TRBD2. CDR3 length: 18 amino acids. The V gene's germline CDR1 is SNHLY and CDR2 FYNNEI. The V segment lost 6 bases and the J segment 4 bases; nucleotides outside the gene matches: 12. Supplemented by reference TRBV2 and TRBJ2-5, the full variable domain reads EPEVTQTPSHQVTQMGQEVILRCVPISNHLYFYWYRQILGQKVEFLVSFYNNEISEKSEIFDDQFSVERPDGSNFTLKIRSTKLEDSAMYFCASSLPPGLAGGTETQYFGPGTRLLVL.

This clonotype was seen ten or more times. The chain employs TRBV27 and TRBJ2-3, with 7 bases that match TRBD2. V lost 2 bases and J lost 6; bases outside the gene matches: 11. This CDR3 is built from 16 residues. The germline V gene has CDR1 MNHEY and CDR2 SMNVEV (reference sequence). The CDR3 coding sequence is TGTGCCAGCAGTTTACGACTAGCAGTTGGGGAGGATACGCAGTATTTT. Protein product: CASSLRLAVGEDTQYF.

The CDR3 bases are TGCAGCGCTCGAGGGACAGGATGGGGGACCCAGTACTTC. Amino acids: CSARGTGWGTQYF. The chain recombines TRBV29-1 with TRBJ2-5, with 8 bases fitting TRBD1. Germline CDR1 reads SQVTM; CDR2 reads ANQGSEA. V trimming: 7 bases; J trimming: 7 bases; junction bases outside the gene matches: 11. The CDR3 runs 13 residues. Combining the CDR3 with reference TRBV29-1 and TRBJ2-5 gives the whole variable domain SAVISQKPSRDICQRGTSLTIQCQVDSQVTMMFWYRQQPGQSLTLIATANQGSEATYESGFVIDKFPISRPNLTFSTLTVSNMSPEDSSIYLCSARGTGWGTQYFGPGTRLLVL.

In its sample, this clonotype was seen many times. The chain carries TRBV6-1 and TRBJ2-2; D is unresolved. Trimming removed 7 bases at V and 4 bases at J, with 13 bases between. CDR1 and CDR2 (germline): MNHNS, SASEGT. The CDR3 contains 14 residues. The chain's CDR3 is CASTPGWATGELFF. The CDR3 DNA sequence: TGTGCCAGCACCCCCGGCTGGGCCACCGGGGAGCTGTTTTTT.

There are many counts of this clonotype. J is TRBJ2-7 and V is TRBV27, with no clear D. Germline assignment: CDR1 MNHEY and CDR2 SMNVEV (reference sequence). V shed 0 bases and J shed 1 base, with 7 bases lying between them. The CDR3 totals 14 residues. CDR3 bases: TGTGCCAGCAGTTTATCGGACGGATCCTACGAGCAGTACTTC. This sequence encodes CASSLSDGSYEQYF.

This clonotype appeared many times. This chain links TRBV28 with TRBJ1-4; D possibly corresponds to TRBD1 (5 bases). Per germline, CDR1 MDHEN and CDR2 SYDVKM. The V gene lost 3 bases and the J gene lost 4 bases, with 9 bases spanning the gap. CDR3 length: 14 amino acids. The CDR3 spells CASSLGLNNEKLFF. In DNA, the CDR3 is TGTGCCAGCAGTTTGGGACTGAATAATGAAAAACTGTTTTTT.

In this sample, this clonotype turned up a few times. The chain links TRBV7-2 to TRBJ2-5, with 7 bases identical to TRBD1. Germline CDR1 is SGHTA and CDR2 is FQGNSA. The CDR3 sequence is 13 residues long. Trimming took 5 bases from V and 3 from J; bases not matched to a gene: 3. CDR3 protein: CASSEDREETQYF. CDR3 bases: TGTGCCAGCAGCGAAGACAGGGAAGAGACCCAGTACTTC.

This clonotype was seen a handful of times. This chain connects TRBV7-3 to TRBJ1-3; 7 nucleotides agree with TRBD1. This CDR3 has 19 amino acids. Germline V lookup: CDR1 SGHTA, CDR2 FQGTGA. V lost 1 base, J lost 0 bases, and 12 bases stayed unmatched. CDR3: CASSLKPLGTAFSGNTIYF. CDR3 DNA: TGTGCCAGCAGCTTAAAGCCTCTCGGGACAGCATTCTCTGGAAACACCATATATTTT.

This clonotype was seen ten or more times. The chain has TRBV6-4 and TRBJ2-3, with TRBD2 matching 8 bases. This CDR3 contains 14 residues. The germline CDR1 and CDR2 sequences are MRHNA and SNTAGT. J lost 1 base, V lost 3 bases, and 0 bases had no gene match. CDR3 in amino acids: CASSEAGGTDTQYF. The CDR3 DNA follows: TGTGCCAGCAGTGAAGCGGGAGGCACAGATACGCAGTATTTT.

On this clonotype: This may come from a read error, since a much larger clone is one base off. The rearrangement links TRBV20-1 to TRBJ2-5; TRBD2 aligns across 7 bases. This CDR3 region has 13 residues. From germline, CDR1 is DFQATT and CDR2 SNEGSKA (reference sequence). The CDR3 nucleotides read TGCGGTGTTCTGGCGGGGGACCAAGAGACCCAGTACTTC. Residues: CGVLAGDQETQYF.